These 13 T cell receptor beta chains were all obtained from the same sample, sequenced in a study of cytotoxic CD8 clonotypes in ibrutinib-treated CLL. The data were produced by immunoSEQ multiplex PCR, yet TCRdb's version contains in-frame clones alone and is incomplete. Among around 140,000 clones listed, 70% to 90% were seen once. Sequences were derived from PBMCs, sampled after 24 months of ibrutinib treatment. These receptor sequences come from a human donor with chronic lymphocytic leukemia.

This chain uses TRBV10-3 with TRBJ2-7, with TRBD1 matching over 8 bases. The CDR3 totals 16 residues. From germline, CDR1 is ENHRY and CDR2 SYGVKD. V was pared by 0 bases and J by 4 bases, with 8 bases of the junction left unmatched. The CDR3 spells CAISESRAGGRYEQYF. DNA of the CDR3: TGTGCCATCAGTGAGTCGAGGGCAGGGGGCAGGTACGAGCAGTACTTC.

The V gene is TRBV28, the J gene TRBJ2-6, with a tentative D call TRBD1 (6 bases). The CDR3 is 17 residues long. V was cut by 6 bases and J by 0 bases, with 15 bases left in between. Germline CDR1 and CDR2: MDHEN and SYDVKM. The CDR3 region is CASSLFGRGSGANVLTF. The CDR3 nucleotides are TGTGCCAGCAGCTTGTTTGGCAGGGGCTCTGGGGCCAACGTCCTGACTTTC.

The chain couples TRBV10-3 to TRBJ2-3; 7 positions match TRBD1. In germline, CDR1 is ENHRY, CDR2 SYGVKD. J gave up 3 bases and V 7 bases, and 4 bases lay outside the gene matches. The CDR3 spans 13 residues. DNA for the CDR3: TGTGCCATCAAGACAGGGCAAACAGATACGCAGTATTTT. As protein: CAIKTGQTDTQYF.

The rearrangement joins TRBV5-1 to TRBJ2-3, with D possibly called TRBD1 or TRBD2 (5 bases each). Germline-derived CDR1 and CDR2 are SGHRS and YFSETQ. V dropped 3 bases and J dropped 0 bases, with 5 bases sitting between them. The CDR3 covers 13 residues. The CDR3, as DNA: TGCGCCAGCAGCTGGGGGAGCACAGATACGCAGTATTTT. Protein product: CASSWGSTDTQYF. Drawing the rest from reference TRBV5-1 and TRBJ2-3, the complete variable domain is KAGVTQTPRYLIKTRGQQVTLSCSPISGHRSVSWYQQTPGQGLQFLFEYFSETQRNKGNFPGRFSGRQFSNSRSEMNVSTLELGDSALYLCASSWGSTDTQYFGPGTRLTVL.

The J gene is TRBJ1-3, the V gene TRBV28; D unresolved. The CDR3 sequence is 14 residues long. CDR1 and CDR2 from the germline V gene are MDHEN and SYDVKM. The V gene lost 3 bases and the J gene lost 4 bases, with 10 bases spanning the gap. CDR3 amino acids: CASSFPSEGNTIYF. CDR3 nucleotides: TGTGCCAGCAGTTTCCCCTCGGAAGGAAACACCATATATTTT.

CDR3 in amino acids: CASSAKGWGQTKTNQETQYF. CDR3 sequence (DNA): TGTGCCAGCTCCGCCAAGGGTTGGGGACAAACTAAGACGAACCAAGAGACCCAGTACTTC. The chain joins TRBV18 to TRBJ2-5; possibly TRBD1 for D (6 bases). V shed 6 bases and J shed 0 bases, with 29 bases lying between them. Per germline, CDR1 KGHSH and CDR2 LQKENI. The CDR3 is 20 amino acids.

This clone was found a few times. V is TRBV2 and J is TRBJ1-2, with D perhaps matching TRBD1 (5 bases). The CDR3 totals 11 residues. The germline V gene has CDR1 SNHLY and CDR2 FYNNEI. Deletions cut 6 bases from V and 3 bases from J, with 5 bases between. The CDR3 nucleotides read TGTGCCAGCAGGACAGACTATGGCTACACCTTC. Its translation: CASRTDYGYTF.

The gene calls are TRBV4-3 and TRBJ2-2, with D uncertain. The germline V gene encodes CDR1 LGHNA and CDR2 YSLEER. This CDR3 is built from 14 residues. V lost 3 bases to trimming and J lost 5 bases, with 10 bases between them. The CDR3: CASSQRTSTGELFF. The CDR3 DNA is TGCGCCAGCAGCCAGCGGACCTCAACCGGGGAGCTGTTTTTT.

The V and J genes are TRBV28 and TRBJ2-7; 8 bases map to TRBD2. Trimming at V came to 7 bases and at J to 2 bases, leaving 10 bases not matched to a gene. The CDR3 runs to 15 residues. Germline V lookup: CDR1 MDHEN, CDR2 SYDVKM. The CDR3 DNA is TGTGCCAGCATGACCCCAACTAGCGGCGCCTACGAGCAGTACTTC. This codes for CASMTPTSGAYEQYF.

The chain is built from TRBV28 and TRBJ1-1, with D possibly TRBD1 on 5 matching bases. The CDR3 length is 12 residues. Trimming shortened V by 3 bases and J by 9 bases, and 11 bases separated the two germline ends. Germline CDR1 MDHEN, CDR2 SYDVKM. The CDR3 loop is CASSLAGRKAFF. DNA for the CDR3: TGTGCCAGCAGTTTGGCAGGGAGGAAAGCTTTCTTT.

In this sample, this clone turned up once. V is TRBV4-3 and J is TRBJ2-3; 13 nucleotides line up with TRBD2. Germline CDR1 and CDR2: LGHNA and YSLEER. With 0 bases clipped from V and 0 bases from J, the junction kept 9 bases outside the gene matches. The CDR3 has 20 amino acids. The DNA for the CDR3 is TGCGCCAGCAGCCAAGATTTGGGACTAGCGGGACGATCTAGCACAGATACGCAGTATTTT. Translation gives CASSQDLGLAGRSSTDTQYF.

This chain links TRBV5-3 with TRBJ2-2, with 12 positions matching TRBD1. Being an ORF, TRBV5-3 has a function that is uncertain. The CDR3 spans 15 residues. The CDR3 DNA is TGTGCTAAGAAATGGGACAGGGGGCGAACCGGGGAGCTGTTTTTT. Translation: CAKKWDRGRTGELFF.

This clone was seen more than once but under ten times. CDR3 nucleotides: TGTGCCAGCAGCTCGACAGAAGGAGGGGAAAAACTGTTTTTT. Its translation is CASSSTEGGEKLFF. The V call is TRBV7-9, the J call TRBJ1-4; a weak D match, TRBD1 (5 bases). Germline V lookup: CDR1 SEHNR, CDR2 FQNEAQ (reference sequence). The CDR3 spans 14 residues. V was cut by 4 bases and J by 8 bases, with 14 bases left in between.